Reported below is one T cell receptor (beta chain). At the DNA level, this CDR3 is encoded by other sequences in the same sample as well. The data were produced by immunoSEQ multiplex PCR, yet TCRdb's version contains in-frame clones alone and is incomplete. The table lists more than 300,000 clones, around 86% of them singletons. This record comes from a study of blood T cell repertoires in COVID-19. Germline V gene lookup returns CDR1 MGHRA and CDR2 YSYEKL. The length of the CDR3 is 16 residues. V dropped 0 bases and J dropped 2; count of bases not matched to a gene: 3. The chain joins TRBV4-1 to TRBJ1-2; 10 nucleotides align to TRBD1. The sample consisted of PBMCs or T cells enriched from blood (not recorded which). This TCR derives from a woman aged 45-65 years who had recovered from COVID-19. CDR3 in DNA: TGCGCCAGCAGCCAAGAGACAGGGGGCCCAAACTATGGCTACACCTTC. This codes for CASSQETGGPNYGYTF.